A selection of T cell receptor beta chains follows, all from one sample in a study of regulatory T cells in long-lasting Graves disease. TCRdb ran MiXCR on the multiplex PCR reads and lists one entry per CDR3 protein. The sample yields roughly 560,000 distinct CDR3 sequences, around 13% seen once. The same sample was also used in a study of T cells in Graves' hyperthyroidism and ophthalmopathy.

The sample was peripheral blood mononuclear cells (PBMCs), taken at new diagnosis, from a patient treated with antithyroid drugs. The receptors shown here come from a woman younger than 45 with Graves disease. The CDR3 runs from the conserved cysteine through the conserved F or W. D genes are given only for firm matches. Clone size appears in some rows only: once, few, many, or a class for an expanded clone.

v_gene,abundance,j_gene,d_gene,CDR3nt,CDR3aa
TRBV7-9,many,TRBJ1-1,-,TGTGCCAGCAGCTCATACGGGGGCACTGAAGCTTTCTTT,CASSSYGGTEAFF
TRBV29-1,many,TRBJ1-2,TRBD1,TGCAGCGGGGGGACAGTAAACTATGGCTACACCTTC,CSGGTVNYGYTF
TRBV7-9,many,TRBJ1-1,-,TGTGCCAGCAGCTTAACCCAGGCTGAAGCTTTCTTT,CASSLTQAEAFF
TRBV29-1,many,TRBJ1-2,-,TGCAGCGTTGACTATTCGGGGTCCGCCTATGGCTACACCTTC,CSVDYSGSAYGYTF
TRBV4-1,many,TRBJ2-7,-,TGCGCCAGCAGCCCTTCAGTATACCAGGCCTACGAGCAGTACTTC,CASSPSVYQAYEQYF
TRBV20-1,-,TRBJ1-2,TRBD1,TGCAGTGCTAGAGATATCGAGGCCGGTGGGGACAGGGGGCGTTATGGCTACACCTTC,CSARDIEAGGDRGRYGYTF
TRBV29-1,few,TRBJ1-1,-,TGCAGCGTTGACCGGGGGCGGTCGGCTTTCTTT,CSVDRGRSAFF
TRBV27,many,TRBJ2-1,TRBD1,TGTGCCAGCAGACCCCGACAGGGGGTGGGAAATGAGCAGTTCTTC,CASRPRQGVGNEQFF
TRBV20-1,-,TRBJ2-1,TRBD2,TGCAGTGCTAGAGAGGAGCGGGAGGGCAATGAGCAGTTCTTC,CSAREEREGNEQFF
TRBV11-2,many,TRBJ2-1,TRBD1,TGTGCCAGCAGCTCGCCGCGGACAGGGGCTTCGAACAATGAGCAGTTCTTC,CASSSPRTGASNNEQFF
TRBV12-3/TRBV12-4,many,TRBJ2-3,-,TGTGCCAGCAGTTCCGGCGGGAGCACAGATACGCAGTATTTT,CASSSGGSTDTQYF
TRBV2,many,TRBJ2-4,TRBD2,TGTGCCAGCACCTTTGGGGGGGGAGCCAAAAACATTCAGTACTTC,CASTFGGGAKNIQYF
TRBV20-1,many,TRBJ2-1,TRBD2,TGCAGTGCTAGGGGGGGGTTTCAGGCCCTCTACAATGAGCAGTTCTTC,CSARGGFQALYNEQFF
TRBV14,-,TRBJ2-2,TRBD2,TGTGCCAGCAGCCGCCTACTAGCGGGAGGGCCAGGCGGGGAGCTGTTTTTT,CASSRLLAGGPGGELFF
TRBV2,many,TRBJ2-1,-,TGTGCCAGCAGTGAGAGACAGCGCGGGGTCGGTACCAACTTC,CASSERQRGVGTNF
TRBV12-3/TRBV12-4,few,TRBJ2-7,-,TGTGCCAGCAGTCTCAACTCCGTAACGGACCACGAGCAGTACTTC,CASSLNSVTDHEQYF
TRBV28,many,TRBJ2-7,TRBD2,TGTGCCAGCAGTTCAGGACTAGCGGGAGTAGTTCAACCCTACGAGCAGTACTTC,CASSSGLAGVVQPYEQYF
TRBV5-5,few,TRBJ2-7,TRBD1,TGTGCCAGCAGCTTGGTCGGGACAGGGTCCGACGAGCAGTACTTC,CASSLVGTGSDEQYF
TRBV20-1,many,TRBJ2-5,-,TGCAGTGCTTTGATAGGCCAAGAGACCCAGTACTTC,CSALIGQETQYF
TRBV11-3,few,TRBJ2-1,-,TGTGCCAGCAGTCTTAGGTCAGCAGGGTCCTATGAGCAGTTCTTC,CASSLRSAGSYEQFF
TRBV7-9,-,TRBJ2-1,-,TGTGCCAGCAGCTTAGCCCAGCGATGGGACCAAAGGGACAATGAGCAGTTCTTC,CASSLAQRWDQRDNEQFF
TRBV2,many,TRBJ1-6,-,TGTGCCAGCAGTGAATTGGAGAATTCACCCCTCCACTTT,CASSELENSPLHF
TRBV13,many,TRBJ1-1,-,TGTGCCAGCAGCGCACGACACAGGGCCATCTTATCGGGCACTGAAGCTTTCTTT,CASSARHRAILSGTEAFF
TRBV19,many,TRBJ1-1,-,TGTGCCAGTAGGCCACGGGAGAACACTGAAGCTTTCTTT,CASRPRENTEAFF
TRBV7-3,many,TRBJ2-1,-,TGTGCCAGCAGCTTAACGCCCAATGAGCAGTTCTTC,CASSLTPNEQFF
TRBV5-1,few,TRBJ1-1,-,TGCGCCAGCAGCTTTCAGGCGAACACTGAAGCTTTCTTT,CASSFQANTEAFF
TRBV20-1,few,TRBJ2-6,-,TGCAGTGCTAGGGACGCCCGTTCTTCTGGGGCCAACGTCCTGACTTTC,CSARDARSSGANVLTF